One sample yielded the 15 T cell receptor beta chains listed below, sequenced in a study of shared clonotypes between healthy human individuals (dated by TCRdb to the early 2020s). CD8 naive samples consisted of CD45RO-negative cells that were positively selected for CCR7, yielding a CD45RA+CCR7+ population without TemRA cells. The library was built by means of the immunoSEQ multiplex PCR assay. TCRdb retrieved this table from immuneACCESS and kept in-frame rearrangements only. Not all clones are present; in checked studies, unresolved V genes account for under half, and no reason is known for the remainder. For this sample the table gives more than 2 million clones, of which about 95% were detected only once. The ten largest clones take up 0.9% to 1.4% of the sample. Material for sequencing was naive CD8+ T cells sorted from blood. Explained via the paper, the cell subset or site label denotes: CD45RA+CCR7+. Receptors originate from a man aged 18-30 years in good health.

The chain links TRBV5-1 to TRBJ2-1, with a possible D match to TRBD2 (5 bases). The CDR3 runs to 17 residues. Germline lookup yields CDR1 SGHRS and CDR2 YFSETQ. Trimming stripped 3 bases from V and 0 bases from J, with 16 bases between. The CDR3 is CASSWGDGSYSYNEQFF. CDR3 DNA sequence: TGCGCCAGCAGCTGGGGAGACGGGTCTTACTCCTACAATGAGCAGTTCTTC.

The chain uses TRBV7-9 and TRBJ1-2; D gene uncertain. The CDR3 contains 14 residues. V shed 2 bases and J shed 2 bases, with 9 bases lying between them. Germline-derived CDR1 and CDR2 are SEHNR and FQNEAQ (reference sequence). The CDR3 bases are TGTGCCAGCAGCTTACCGGGGTCAAACTATGGCTACACCTTC. Its translation: CASSLPGSNYGYTF. Variable domain in full (rest from reference TRBV7-9 and TRBJ1-2): DTGVSQNPRHKITKRGQNVTFRCDPISEHNRLYWYRQTLGQGPEFLTYFQNEAQLEKSRLLSDRFSAERPKGSFSTLEIQRTEQGDSAMYLCASSLPGSNYGYTFGSGTRLTVV.

On this clone: The sample contains more than one DNA sequence encoding this CDR3. This chain connects TRBV27 to TRBJ1-6, with TRBD1 identical over 7 bases. The V gene's germline CDR1 is MNHEY and CDR2 SMNVEV (reference sequence). Unmatched junction bases numbered 7, after V lost 4 bases and J lost 7 bases. The CDR3 runs to 15 residues. The CDR3 reads CASSSGAGGNSPLHF. DNA of the CDR3: TGTGCCAGCAGTTCCGGGGCAGGGGGGAATTCACCCCTCCACTTT.

The CDR3 region is CASSGGQGGEQFF. CDR3 sequence (DNA): TGTGCCAGCAGCGGAGGACAGGGTGGTGAGCAGTTCTTC. The chain recombines TRBV5-4 with TRBJ2-1, with TRBD1 matching 8 bases. The CDR3 contains 13 residues. Trimming cost V 4 bases and J 9 bases; bases outside gene matches: 6. Germline loops: CDR1 SGHNT, CDR2 YYREEE (reference sequence).

The sample holds one count of this clone. This chain's CDR3 is CASSEGQGPRDSNQPQHF. The CDR3, as DNA: TGTGCCAGCAGTGAAGGGCAGGGGCCACGGGATAGCAATCAGCCCCAGCATTTT. The genes are TRBV2 and TRBJ1-5; a weak D match, TRBD1 (6 bases). The CDR3 contains 18 residues. The germline V gene encodes CDR1 SNHLY and CDR2 FYNNEI. Trimming stripped 1 base from V and 0 bases from J, with 16 bases between.

The rearrangement joins TRBV5-6 to TRBJ1-1; D remains ambiguous. Germline V gene data show CDR1 as SGHDT and CDR2 as YYEEEE. This CDR3 spans 15 amino acids. V was pared by 2 bases and J by 5 bases, with 16 bases between. The CDR3 loop is CASSFWNSVGTEAFF. The CDR3 nucleotides read TGTGCCAGCAGCTTTTGGAACAGTGTAGGAACTGAAGCTTTCTTT.

As to this clone: The identical CDR3 is also encoded by other nucleotide sequences in the sample. This CDR3 reads CASSPENEKLFF. In DNA, the CDR3 is TGTGCCAGCTCACCAGAGAATGAAAAACTGTTTTTT. J is TRBJ1-4 and V is TRBV18; D unclear. V lost 2 bases, J lost 5 bases, and 3 bases lay in between. This CDR3 contains 12 residues. Germline values: CDR1 KGHSH, CDR2 LQKENI.

V usage is TRBV13 and J usage is TRBJ1-1, with 7 bases fitting TRBD1. The germline V gene encodes CDR1 PRHDT and CDR2 FYEKMQ (reference sequence). V trimming: 8 bases; J trimming: 8 bases; junction bases outside the gene matches: 8. This CDR3 contains 12 residues. CDR3 sequence (DNA): TGTGCCAGCGGGCCCCAGGGGGAGGAAGCTTTCTTT. Translated: CASGPQGEEAFF.

V and J are TRBV6-1 and TRBJ2-7; D is unclear. The CDR3 has 15 amino acids. CDR1 and CDR2 (germline): MNHNS, SASEGT. Between the trimmed V and J ends, which lost 2 bases and 3 bases, there was a span of 14 bases. CDR3 loop: CASSERSVLSYEQYF. CDR3 bases: TGTGCCAGCAGTGAAAGGTCAGTTTTAAGCTACGAGCAGTACTTC.

The rearrangement uses TRBV11-2 and TRBJ2-3; D may be TRBD2 (5 bases). This CDR3 contains 15 residues. V gave up 2 bases and J gave up 4 bases, with 13 bases separating them. CDR1 is SGHAT and CDR2 is FQNNGV in the germline V gene. CDR3: CASSLFPSFADTQYF. In DNA, the CDR3 is TGTGCCAGCAGCTTATTCCCTAGCTTTGCAGATACGCAGTATTTT.

V usage is TRBV30 and J usage is TRBJ1-1, with D uncertain. V lost 3 bases and J lost 8, with 10 bases in between. The CDR3 spans 11 residues. Germline CDR1 and CDR2: GTSNPN and SVGIG (reference sequence). CDR3 sequence reads: CAWSREYEAFF. The DNA of the CDR3 is TGTGCCTGGAGCCGGGAGTACGAAGCTTTCTTT.

V and J are TRBV14 and TRBJ2-1; TRBD2 matches at 8 bases. This CDR3 region has 16 residues. J was trimmed by 6 bases and V by 0 bases; bases with no gene match: 7. The germline V gene encodes CDR1 SGHDN and CDR2 FVKESK. The CDR3 region has the DNA TGTGCCAGCAGCCAAGATCGGGGGGGCCCGATCAATGAGCAGTTCTTC. Its protein is CASSQDRGGPINEQFF.

The gene calls are TRBV7-8 and TRBJ2-2; 12 bases line up with TRBD2. The germline gives CDR1 SGHVS, CDR2 FQNEAQ. CDR3 size: 18 residues. With V trimmed by 2 bases and J by 5 bases, 9 bases remained unmatched. CDR3 region: CASSLLLAGGPGTGELFF. The CDR3 bases are TGTGCCAGCAGCTTATTGCTAGCGGGGGGGCCGGGGACCGGGGAGCTGTTTTTT.

Notes on this clone: Other DNA sequences within the sample encode an identical CDR3. The rearrangement uses TRBV5-6 and TRBJ2-3; 10 bases agree with TRBD2. The ends lost 0 bases at V and 1 base at J; junction bases unmatched: 2. The V gene's germline CDR1 is SGHDT and CDR2 YYEEEE. This CDR3 is 16 amino acids long. CDR3 sequence (DNA): TGTGCCAGCAGCTTGGAGCTAGCGGGGGGCACAGATACGCAGTATTTT. It specifies CASSLELAGGTDTQYF.

The V and J genes are TRBV25-1 and TRBJ1-5, with D tentatively TRBD1 (5 bases). CDR1 is MGHDK, CDR2 SYGVNS, per germline. The CDR3 is 14 residues long. The germline V and J ends were trimmed by 0 bases and 10 bases, with 13 bases remaining between them. DNA of the CDR3: TGTGCCAGCAGTGAATATAATGAGGGGTCACCCCAGCATTTT. The encoded protein is CASSEYNEGSPQHF.